Many counts were recorded for the clone carrying this T cell receptor beta chain. The sample originates from a study of T-cell memory formation after mild COVID-19. TCRdb reprocessed the 5' RACE reads via MiXCR and lists one record per CDR3 protein. The sample records 200,000 to 250,000 distinct CDR3 sequences, around 10% being singletons. The source material was PBMCs or a T cell subset sorted from them (not recorded which). The TCR comes from a man in his late teens or twenties who had mild COVID-19 (a few samples of this study predate the infection). Cell type and time point are not known.

This chain's CDR3 is CASSQEGSGSYNEQFF. The DNA of the CDR3 is TGCGCCAGCAGCCAAGAAGGTAGCGGGTCCTACAATGAGCAGTTCTTC. The V and J genes are TRBV4-3 and TRBJ2-1; 7 nucleotides match TRBD2. Trimming at V came to 0 bases and at J to 1 base, leaving 3 bases not matched to a gene. CDR1 and CDR2 from the germline V gene are LGHNA and YSLEER. This CDR3 has 16 residues.